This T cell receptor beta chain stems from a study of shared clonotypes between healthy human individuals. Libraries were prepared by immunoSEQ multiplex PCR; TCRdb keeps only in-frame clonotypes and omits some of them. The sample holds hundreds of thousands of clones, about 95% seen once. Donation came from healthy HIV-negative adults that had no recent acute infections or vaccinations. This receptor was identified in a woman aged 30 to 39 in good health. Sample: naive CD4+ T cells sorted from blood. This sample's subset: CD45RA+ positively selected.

The CDR3 is CASSERGGQYQPQHF. The CDR3 nucleotides read TGTGCCAGCAGTGAAAGGGGGGGCCAGTATCAGCCCCAGCATTTT. The chain joins TRBV2 to TRBJ1-5, with D tentatively TRBD1 (6 bases). Germline V gives CDR1 SNHLY, CDR2 FYNNEI. CDR3 length: 15 amino acids. The V end lost 2 bases, the J end lost 5 bases, and 13 bases lay between the germline ends. Variable domain in full (rest from reference TRBV2 and TRBJ1-5): EPEVTQTPSHQVTQMGQEVILRCVPISNHLYFYWYRQILGQKVEFLVSFYNNEISEKSEIFDDQFSVERPDGSNFTLKIRSTKLEDSAMYFCASSERGGQYQPQHFGDGTRLSIL.